This T cell receptor beta chain was documented in a study of shared clonotypes between healthy human individuals. Overall study findings and caveats: What limited the represented genetic and exposure-history diversity was the small number of donors.

Among the donors, all were Caucasian adults who lived in Nashville, Tennessee. Partitioning of CD4+ cells yielded a CD45RA+ naive subset and a CD45RA-negative memory subset. The test was conducted at deep level. Sequencing used immunoSEQ multiplex PCR; TCRdb keeps in-frame clones, though not all of them. The table includes 2,500,000 or so clones, roughly 92% detected once. Turning to this clone: Its antigen is undetermined.

Per germline, CDR1 SGHDN and CDR2 FVKESK. This CDR3 spans 18 amino acids. Trimming removed 1 base from V and 8 bases from J; junction bases left unmatched: 15. The rearrangement uses TRBV14 and TRBJ2-1; 9 nucleotides match TRBD2. Material for sequencing was naive CD4+ T cells sorted from blood. Subset reported: CD45RA+ positively selected. The TCR sequence derives from a man younger than 35 in good health. Here the CDR3 reads CASSQVHTGGTSFYEQFF. CDR3 in DNA: TGTGCCAGCAGCCAAGTGCACACCGGTGGGACTAGCTTCTATGAGCAGTTCTTC.